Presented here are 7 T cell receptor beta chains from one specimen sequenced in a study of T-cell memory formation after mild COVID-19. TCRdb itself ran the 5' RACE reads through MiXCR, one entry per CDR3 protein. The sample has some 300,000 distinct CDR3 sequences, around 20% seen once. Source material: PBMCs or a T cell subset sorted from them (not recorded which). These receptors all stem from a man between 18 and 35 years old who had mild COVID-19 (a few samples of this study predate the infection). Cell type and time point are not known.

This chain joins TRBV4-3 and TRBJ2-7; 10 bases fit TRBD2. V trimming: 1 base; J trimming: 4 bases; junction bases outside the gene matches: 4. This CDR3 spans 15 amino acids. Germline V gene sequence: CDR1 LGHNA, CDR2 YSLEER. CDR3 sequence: CASSQGPGLAYEQYF. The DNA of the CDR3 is TGCGCCAGCAGCCAAGGCCCGGGACTAGCGTACGAGCAGTACTTC.

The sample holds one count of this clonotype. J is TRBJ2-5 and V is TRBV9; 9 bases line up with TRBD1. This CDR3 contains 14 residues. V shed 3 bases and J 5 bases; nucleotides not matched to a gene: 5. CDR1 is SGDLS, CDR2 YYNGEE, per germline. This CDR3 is CASSAQGAWETQYF. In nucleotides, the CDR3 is TGTGCCAGCAGCGCACAGGGGGCTTGGGAGACCCAGTACTTC.

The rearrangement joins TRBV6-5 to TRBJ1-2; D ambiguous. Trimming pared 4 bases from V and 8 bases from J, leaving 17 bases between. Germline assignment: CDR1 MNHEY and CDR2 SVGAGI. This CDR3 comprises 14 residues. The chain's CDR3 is CASSSGRYFEGYTF. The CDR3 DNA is TGTGCCAGCAGTTCGGGCCGATACTTCGAGGGCTACACCTTC.

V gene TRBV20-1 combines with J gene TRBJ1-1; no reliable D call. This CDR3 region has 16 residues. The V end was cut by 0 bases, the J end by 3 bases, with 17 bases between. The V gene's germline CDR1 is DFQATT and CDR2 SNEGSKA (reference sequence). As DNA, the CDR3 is TGCAGTGCTAGAGATCTCATGCGAGCGGGCGACACTGAAGCTTTCTTT. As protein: CSARDLMRAGDTEAFF.

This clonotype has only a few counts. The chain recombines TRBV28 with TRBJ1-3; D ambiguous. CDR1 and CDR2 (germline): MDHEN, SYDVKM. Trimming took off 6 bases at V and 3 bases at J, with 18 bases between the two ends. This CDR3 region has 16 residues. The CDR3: CASSSPRVSGGNTIYF. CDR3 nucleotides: TGTGCCAGCAGCTCCCCCCGGGTGTCGGGTGGAAACACCATATATTTT.

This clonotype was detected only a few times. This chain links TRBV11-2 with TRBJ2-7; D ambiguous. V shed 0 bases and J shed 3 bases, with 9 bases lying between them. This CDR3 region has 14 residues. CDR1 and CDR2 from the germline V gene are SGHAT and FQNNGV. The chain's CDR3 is CASSLETSYYEQYF. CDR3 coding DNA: TGTGCCAGCAGCTTAGAAACCAGCTACTACGAGCAGTACTTC.

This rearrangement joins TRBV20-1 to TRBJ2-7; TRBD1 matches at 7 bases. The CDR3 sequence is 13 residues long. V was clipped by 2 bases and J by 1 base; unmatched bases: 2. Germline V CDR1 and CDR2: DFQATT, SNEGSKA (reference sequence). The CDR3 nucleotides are TGCAGTGCTAGAAACAGGGGTTCCTACGAGCAGTACGTC. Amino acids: CSARNRGSYEQYV.